The table lists the clone carrying this TCR beta chain with many counts. Its antigen is undetermined. The sample belongs to a study of blood T cells in healthy people across ages. Then a second PCR, running about 7 to 11 cycles, was carried out with a sample-barcoded 5' primer and a J-beta primer mix. Each cDNA molecule, via a template-switch adaptor with 12 random nucleotides, was tagged. TCRdb re-called the 5' RACE reads through MiXCR, storing one row per CDR3 protein. This table holds over 600,000 distinct CDR3 sequences, about 47% found once. The CDR3 sequence is 14 residues long. Germline V gene sequence: CDR1 MGHDK, CDR2 SYGVNS. V shed 3 bases and J shed 2 bases, with 10 bases lying between them. Study-wide findings and caveats: Since the PBMCs were unsorted, naive and antigen-experienced cells could not be conclusively compared.

The chain carries TRBV25-1 and TRBJ2-5; D might be TRBD2 (6 bases). This clonotype was sampled from an elderly man in good health. Sequencing was done on a sample of blood. As DNA, the CDR3 is TGTGCCAGCAGTGATTTAGCGGTTCAAGAGACCCAGTACTTC. Its protein is CASSDLAVQETQYF.